A selection of T cell receptor beta chains follows, all from one sample in a study of T-cell reconstitution after alpha-beta-depleted transplantation in children. TCRdb used MiXCR to reprocess the PCR reads, holding one entry per CDR3 protein. The sample comprises about 870,000 distinct CDR3 sequences, around 17% of which are singletons, and about 4.6% rests with the top ten. The sample in question was PBMCs, mostly from graft donor cells, obtained 360 days after TCRalphabeta/CD19-depleted stem cell transplant. Receptor source: a male patient aged 10 to 17 who had a stem cell transplant for acute lymphoblastic leukemia, so the T cells may come from the graft donor. The CDR3 runs from the conserved cysteine through the conserved F or W. The D gene is left open where the match is weak. Some rows have no size entry. The others give once, few or many, or a class for an expanded clone.

15	TRBJ2-5	TRBV20-1	-	few	CSARALGGGQETQYF	TGCAGTGCTAGAGCTTTAGGGGGGGGACAAGAGACCCAGTACTTC
14	TRBJ2-5	TRBV4-1	-	few	CASSQVPGEETQYF	TGCGCCAGCAGCCAAGTTCCGGGGGAAGAGACCCAGTACTTC
14	TRBJ2-1	TRBV10-3	-	-	CAISEGPLYDEQFF	TGTGCCATCAGTGAGGGGCCATTGTACGATGAGCAGTTCTTC
13	TRBJ2-1	TRBV7-7	-	-	CASSSVQHNEQFF	TGTGCCAGCAGCTCGGTACAGCACAATGAGCAGTTCTTC
16	TRBJ2-7	TRBV7-9	TRBD2	-	CASSPGSGRDFYEQYF	TGTGCCAGCAGTCCTGGTAGCGGGAGGGACTTCTACGAGCAGTACTTC
15	TRBJ2-2	TRBV29-1	TRBD2	few	CSVLPSGRNTGELFF	TGCAGCGTTCTCCCTAGCGGGAGAAACACCGGGGAGCTGTTTTTT
15	TRBJ2-7	TRBV12-3/TRBV12-4	-	many	CASSLGVSLSYEQYF	TGTGCCAGCAGTCTAGGGGTCTCTCTCTCCTACGAGCAGTACTTC
12	TRBJ1-5	TRBV29-1	-	many	CSVGGSNQPQHF	TGCAGCGTTGGGGGGAGCAATCAGCCCCAGCATTTT
17	TRBJ2-1	TRBV20-1	TRBD2	-	CSARVPGEREIRNEQFF	TGCAGTGCTAGAGTCCCAGGTGAGCGGGAGATTAGGAATGAGCAGTTCTTC
15	TRBJ2-1	TRBV14	-	few	CASSQGRRASVEQFF	TGTGCCAGCAGCCAAGGCCGGCGAGCTAGCGTTGAGCAGTTCTTC
14	TRBJ1-3	TRBV5-5	-	-	CASSFMDSGNTIYF	TGTGCCAGCAGCTTCATGGACTCTGGAAACACCATATATTTT
14	TRBJ2-3	TRBV20-1	TRBD2	-	CSAKLAESTDTQYF	TGCAGTGCTAAACTAGCGGAGAGCACAGATACGCAGTATTTT
16	TRBJ2-7	TRBV4-1	TRBD2	few	CASSYDGTSAAYEQYF	TGCGCCAGCAGTTATGACGGGACTAGCGCCGCCTACGAGCAGTACTTC
13	TRBJ2-7	TRBV7-6	-	-	CASSLHRDYEQYF	TGTGCCAGCAGCTTACATAGAGACTACGAGCAGTACTTC
13	TRBJ1-1	TRBV27	-	few	CASSLLLTGEAFF	TGTGCCAGCAGTTTATTGCTAACAGGTGAAGCTTTCTTT
11	TRBJ2-7	TRBV20-1	-	-	CSARLAHEQYF	TGCAGTGCTAGACTGGCCCACGAGCAGTACTTC
19	TRBJ2-1	TRBV5-1	TRBD2	few	CASSLGLAGGPRVGDEQFF	TGCGCCAGCAGCTTGGGACTAGCGGGAGGGCCAAGAGTAGGTGATGAGCAGTTCTTC
16	TRBJ1-4	TRBV14	TRBD1	-	CASSQDGQGPNEKLFF	TGTGCCAGCAGCCAAGATGGACAGGGGCCGAATGAAAAACTGTTTTTT
14	TRBJ2-3	TRBV20-1	TRBD1	few	CSARKGAVTDTQYF	TGCAGTGCTAGAAAGGGGGCAGTAACAGATACGCAGTATTTT
15	TRBJ2-1	TRBV6-1	TRBD2	few	CASKKRAGGPDEQFF	TGTGCCAGCAAAAAACGCGCGGGAGGGCCCGATGAGCAGTTCTTC
12	TRBJ1-2	TRBV5-6	TRBD1	-	CASSLQTGGYTF	TGTGCCAGCAGCCTTCAGACAGGGGGCTACACCTTC
15	TRBJ2-1	TRBV7-9	-	many	CASSLALRGDNEQFF	TGTGCCAGCAGCTTAGCGCTAAGGGGGGACAATGAGCAGTTCTTC
15	TRBJ2-5	TRBV10-2	-	-	CASSESRAFGETQYF	TGCGCCAGCAGTGAGTCGAGAGCTTTTGGAGAGACCCAGTACTTC
17	TRBJ1-5	TRBV7-9	TRBD1	-	CASSPPGQGTDNQPQHF	TGTGCCAGCAGTCCTCCGGGACAGGGAACGGACAATCAGCCCCAGCATTTT
17	TRBJ2-3	TRBV24-1	TRBD2	-	CATSDLRRAGGADTQYF	TGTGCCACCAGTGATTTGCGGCGAGCGGGAGGGGCGGATACGCAGTATTTT
15	TRBJ1-4	TRBV6-1	TRBD1	few	CASRSTGTGNEKLFF	TGTGCCAGCAGATCCACCGGGACAGGGAATGAAAAACTGTTTTTT
19	TRBJ2-6	TRBV30	TRBD2	few	CAWSPWTSGGLSGANVLTF	TGTGCCTGGAGTCCCTGGACTAGCGGGGGCCTCTCTGGGGCCAACGTCCTGACTTTC
14	TRBJ2-7	TRBV5-5	-	few	CASSLSVGYYEQYF	TGTGCCAGCAGCTTGTCGGTGGGCTACTACGAGCAGTACTTC
15	TRBJ2-1	TRBV12-3/TRBV12-4	-	-	CASRATSSPYNEQFF	TGTGCCAGCAGAGCCACATCCTCTCCCTACAATGAGCAGTTCTTC
13	TRBJ2-7	TRBV27	-	many	CASSLLGTYEQYF	TGTGCCAGCAGCTTACTAGGAACCTACGAGCAGTACTTC
13	TRBJ2-1	TRBV5-1	-	-	CASSLAASDEQFF	TGCGCCAGCAGCTTGGCCGCCTCCGATGAGCAGTTCTTC
16	TRBJ2-7	TRBV5-1	TRBD2	few	CASSPRTSGVSYEQYF	TGCGCCAGCAGCCCCCGGACTAGCGGGGTCTCCTACGAGCAGTACTTC
15	TRBJ2-1	TRBV6-5	-	-	CASSYSPPHHNEQFF	TGTGCCAGCAGTTACTCTCCCCCCCACCACAATGAGCAGTTCTTC
17	TRBJ2-2	TRBV12-3/TRBV12-4	TRBD1	many	CASSPQQGARITGELFF	TGTGCCAGCAGTCCCCAACAGGGGGCGCGGATCACCGGGGAGCTGTTTTTT
14	TRBJ2-2	TRBV7-9	-	few	CASRQQVNTGELFF	TGTGCCAGCAGGCAGCAGGTTAACACCGGGGAGCTGTTTTTT
18	TRBJ2-1	TRBV10-3	TRBD2	-	CAISPVEVGGSSYNEQFF	TGTGCCATCAGCCCAGTTGAGGTGGGAGGGAGCTCCTACAATGAGCAGTTCTTC
13	TRBJ1-1	TRBV27	-	-	CATKDGRNTEAFF	TGTGCTACCAAGGACGGCCGGAACACTGAAGCTTTCTTT
13	TRBJ2-2	TRBV13	-	many	CASSLSDTGELFF	TGTGCCAGCAGCTTATCCGACACCGGGGAGCTGTTTTTT
13	TRBJ2-2	TRBV11-2	-	-	CASSLDAPGELFF	TGTGCCAGCAGCTTAGACGCGCCCGGGGAGCTGTTTTTT
21	TRBJ1-1	TRBV7-3	TRBD1	-	CASSSKRWGTGLGLGYTEAFF	TGTGCCAGCAGCTCTAAACGATGGGGGACAGGTTTAGGTCTAGGGTACACTGAAGCTTTCTTT
16	TRBJ1-1	TRBV19	-	-	CASSMRGVRVNTEAFF	TGTGCCAGTAGTATGAGGGGAGTTCGTGTGAACACTGAAGCTTTCTTT
12	TRBJ2-3	TRBV6-1	-	few	CASTRDTDTQYF	TGTGCCAGCACCCGGGATACTGATACGCAGTATTTT
17	TRBJ2-1	TRBV29-1	TRBD2	few	CSVVGTSGQSTYNEQFF	TGCAGCGTTGTTGGGACTAGCGGGCAATCTACCTACAATGAGCAGTTCTTC
23	TRBJ2-6	TRBV6-5	TRBD1	-	CASRPGGRGLIRNPLSGANVLTF	TGTGCCAGCAGGCCTGGAGGCAGGGGGCTGATACGGAACCCCTTATCTGGGGCCAACGTCCTGACTTTC
13	TRBJ2-1	TRBV9	-	-	CASSGRLSNEQFF	TGTGCCAGCAGCGGCCGACTCTCCAATGAGCAGTTCTTC
12	TRBJ2-7	TRBV20-1	-	-	CSARDWEYEQYF	TGCAGTGCTAGAGATTGGGAATACGAGCAGTACTTC
18	TRBJ1-4	TRBV25-1	TRBD1	-	CASSESVGQWSPLGKLFF	TGTGCCAGCAGTGAATCGGTGGGACAGTGGTCCCCTTTGGGAAAACTGTTTTTT
13	TRBJ2-2	TRBV2	-	-	CASSDSRPGELFF	TGTGCCAGCAGTGATTCGCGGCCCGGGGAGCTGTTTTTT
12	TRBJ2-7	TRBV10-2	-	-	CASSVRGDEQYF	TGCGCCAGCAGTGTGAGGGGGGACGAGCAGTACTTC
10	TRBJ2-7	TRBV12-3/TRBV12-4	-	many	CASSLNEQYF	TGTGCCAGCAGTTTAAACGAGCAGTACTTC
13	TRBJ2-1	TRBV6-6	-	-	CAAWGDLYNEQFF	TGTGCCGCATGGGGGGATCTATACAATGAGCAGTTCTTC
14	TRBJ2-1	TRBV5-1	TRBD2	few	CASSAWTRGNEQFF	TGCGCCAGCAGCGCCTGGACTAGGGGCAATGAGCAGTTCTTC
16	TRBJ2-7	TRBV5-1	-	-	CASSLAVQRRSYEQYF	TGCGCCAGCAGCTTGGCCGTTCAGCGTCGATCCTACGAGCAGTACTTC
16	TRBJ2-5	TRBV9	-	few	CASSVAPGAMQETQYF	TGTGCCAGCAGCGTAGCTCCAGGGGCGATGCAAGAGACCCAGTACTTC
15	TRBJ2-7	TRBV5-1	TRBD1	-	CASSRGRGHSNEQYF	TGCGCCAGCAGCCGTGGTAGGGGGCACTCCAACGAGCAGTACTTC